Following are 3 T cell receptor beta chains from one sample sequenced in a study of blood T cell repertoires in COVID-19. TCRdb's table, derived via immunoSEQ multiplex PCR, lists solely in-frame clones and lacks some. The sample holds almost 250,000 clones, 70% to 90% seen once. Sequencing input: PBMCs or T cells enriched from blood (not recorded which). The receptors here all came from a woman aged 45-60 years with acute COVID-19.

The gene calls are TRBV9 and TRBJ2-2; D remains unclear. Trimming removed 2 bases at V and 5 bases at J, with 4 bases between. The CDR3 runs 12 residues. CDR1 and CDR2 (germline): SGDLS, YYNGEE. The CDR3 spells CASSVGTGELFF. The CDR3 region has the DNA TGTGCCAGCAGCGTCGGGACCGGGGAGCTGTTTTTT.

This chain joins TRBV6-2 or TRBV6-3 and TRBJ2-5; D might be TRBD2 (6 bases). Trimming left V 5 bases short and J 5 bases short, with 18 bases between. Germline CDR1 is MNHEY and CDR2 is SVGEGT. CDR3 length equals 15 residues. The CDR3 DNA reads as TGTGCCAGCAGTCAGAGACGGGGGTCGAGGGAGACCCAGTACTTC. Amino acid sequence: CASSQRRGSRETQYF.

CDR3 sequence: CASSQVSGDGYTF. CDR3 nucleotides: TGTGCCAGCAGCCAAGTGAGCGGGGACGGCTACACCTTC. The V call is TRBV3-1 (or the pseudogene TRBV3-2), the J call TRBJ1-2, with D possibly TRBD1 on 5 matching bases. The CDR3 has 13 amino acids. Germline V gene sequence: CDR1 LGHDT, CDR2 YNNKEL (reference sequence). V was cut by 1 base and J by 8 bases, with 11 bases left in between.